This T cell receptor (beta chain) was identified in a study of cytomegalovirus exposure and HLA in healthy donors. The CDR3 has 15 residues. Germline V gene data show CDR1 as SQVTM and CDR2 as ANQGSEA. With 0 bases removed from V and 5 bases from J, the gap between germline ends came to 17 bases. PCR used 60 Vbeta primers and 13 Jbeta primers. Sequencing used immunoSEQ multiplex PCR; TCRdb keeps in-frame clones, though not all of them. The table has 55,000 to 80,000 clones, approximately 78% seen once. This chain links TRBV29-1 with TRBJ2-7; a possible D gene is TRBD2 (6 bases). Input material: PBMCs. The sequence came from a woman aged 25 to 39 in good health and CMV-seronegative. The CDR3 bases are TGCAGCGTTGAAGATCGGGACGGGAGAGCCCACGAGCAGTACTTC. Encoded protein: CSVEDRDGRAHEQYF.